This TCR beta chain was obtained from a study of cytomegalovirus exposure and HLA in healthy donors. At the level of the study: Prior work identified some 120 million unique TCR beta sequences in some 200 million T cells. Of around 410 genotyped donors, more than 65% grouped in the Caucasian-associated ancestry cluster.

This clone showed up just a few times. Its antigen is not known. From germline, CDR1 is MNHEY and CDR2 SMNVEV (reference sequence). Trimming cost V 3 bases and J 7 bases, with 10 bases left between them. This CDR3 spans 14 amino acids. Study observations and caveats: Sequencing likely caused a cluster of highly shared sequence variants.

The PCR had 60 Vbeta and 13 Jbeta primers. Original methodology: Tens of millions of unique TCR beta chains, roughly 10 million shared, were counted in a later analysis. Using immunoSEQ multiplex PCR, the repertoire was profiled, and TCRdb retains in-frame clones only, with some absent. That table supplies the V and J calls and clone size; D and trimming were determined from the DNA. The repertoire includes about 82,000 clones, around 76% of them detected once, and 4.5% to 7% sits in the top ten. Sequenced sample: PBMCs. The chain carries TRBV27 and TRBJ1-6, with a tentative D call TRBD1 (5 bases). The sequence came from a male donor in good health and CMV-seropositive. DNA of the CDR3: TGTGCCAGCAGTTTTCAGGGAGGAAATTCACCCCTCCACTTT. Its protein is CASSFQGGNSPLHF.